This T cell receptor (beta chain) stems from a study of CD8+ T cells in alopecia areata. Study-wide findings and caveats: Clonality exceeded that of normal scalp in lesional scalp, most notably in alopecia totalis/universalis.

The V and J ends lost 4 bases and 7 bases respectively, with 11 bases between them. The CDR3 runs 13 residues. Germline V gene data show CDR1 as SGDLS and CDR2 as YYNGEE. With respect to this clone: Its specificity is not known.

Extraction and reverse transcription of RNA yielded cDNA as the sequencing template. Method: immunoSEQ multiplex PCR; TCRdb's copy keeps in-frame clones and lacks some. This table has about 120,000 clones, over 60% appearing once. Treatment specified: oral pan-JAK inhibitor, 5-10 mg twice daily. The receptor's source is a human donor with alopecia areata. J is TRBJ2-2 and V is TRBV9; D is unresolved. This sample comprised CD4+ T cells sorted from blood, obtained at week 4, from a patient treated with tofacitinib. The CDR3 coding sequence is TGTGCCAGCAGCCCCCGTTTGGTCGGGGAGCTGTTTTTT. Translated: CASSPRLVGELFF. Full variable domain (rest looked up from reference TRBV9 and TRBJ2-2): DSGVTQTPKHLITATGQRVTLRCSPRSGDLSVYWYQQSLDQGLQFLIQYYNGEERAKGNILERFSAQQFPDLHSELNLSSLELGDSALYFCASSPRLVGELFFGEGSRLTVL.